This T cell receptor (beta chain) comes out of a study of blood T cells in healthy people across ages. On the study more broadly: The capture of about one barcoded beta molecule per two T cells was achieved by template switching.

There are 13 residues in the CDR3. V lost 6 bases to trimming and J lost 8 bases, with 19 bases between them. CDR1 DFQATT and CDR2 SNEGSKA come from the germline V gene (reference sequence). Primed by a sample-barcoded 5' primer and a J-beta primer mix, a second PCR proceeded for about 7 to 11 cycles. From the 5' RACE reads, TCRdb called clonotypes with MiXCR, one entry per CDR3 protein. Among roughly 790,000 distinct CDR3 sequences listed, approximately 39% were seen once. Sequencing was performed on blood. This TCR was sampled from a woman aged 60-75 years in good health. The chain has TRBV20-1 and TRBJ1-2; D is perhaps TRBD1 (5 bases). Here the CDR3 DNA reads TGCAGTGCCAATTCCGGGACGGCATGGGGCTACACCTTC. It codes for CSANSGTAWGYTF.